This TCR beta chain was profiled in a study of T cell repertoires in cytomegalovirus infection. Notes on this clonotype: Its antigen is still unknown.

This CDR3 spans 17 amino acids. In germline, CDR1 is MNHEY, CDR2 SVGEGT. V was trimmed by 0 bases and J by 5 bases, leaving 16 bases between them. TCRdb fed the reads into MiXCR, producing one record per CDR3 protein. The sample consists of 700,000 to 850,000 distinct CDR3 sequences, approximately 29% of them appearing once. This receptor was obtained from a human donor in good health (CMV status not recorded). Some clones in this sample may be carry-over from other donors' samples. The V call is TRBV6-2 or TRBV6-3, the J call TRBJ2-2, with D possibly being TRBD1 (5 bases). This specimen consisted of cultured CD8+ T cells from PBMCs, obtained from culture after CMV antigen stimulation. The CDR3 reads CASSYSMEQVWTGELFF. DNA for the CDR3: TGTGCCAGCAGTTACTCGATGGAACAGGTCTGGACCGGGGAGCTGTTTTTT.